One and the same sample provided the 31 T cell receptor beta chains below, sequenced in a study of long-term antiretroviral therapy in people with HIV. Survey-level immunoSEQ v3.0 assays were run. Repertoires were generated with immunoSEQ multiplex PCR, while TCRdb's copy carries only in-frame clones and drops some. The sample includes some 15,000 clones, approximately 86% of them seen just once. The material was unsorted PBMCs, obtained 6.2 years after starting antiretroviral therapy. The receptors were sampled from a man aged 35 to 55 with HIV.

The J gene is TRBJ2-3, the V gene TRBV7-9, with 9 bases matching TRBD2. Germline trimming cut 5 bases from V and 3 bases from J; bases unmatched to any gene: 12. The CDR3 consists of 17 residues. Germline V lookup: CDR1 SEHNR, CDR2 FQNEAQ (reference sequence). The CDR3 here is CASSPRLAGGPTDTQYF. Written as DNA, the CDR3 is TGTGCCAGCAGCCCCCGACTGGCGGGAGGGCCAACAGATACGCAGTATTTT.

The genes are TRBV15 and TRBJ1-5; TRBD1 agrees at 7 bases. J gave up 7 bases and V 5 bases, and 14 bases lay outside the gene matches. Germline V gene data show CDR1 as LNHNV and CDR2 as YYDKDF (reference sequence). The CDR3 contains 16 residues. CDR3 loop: CATSGLRLGGGQPQHF. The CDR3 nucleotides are TGTGCCACCAGCGGATTGCGGTTAGGGGGCGGGCAGCCCCAGCATTTT.

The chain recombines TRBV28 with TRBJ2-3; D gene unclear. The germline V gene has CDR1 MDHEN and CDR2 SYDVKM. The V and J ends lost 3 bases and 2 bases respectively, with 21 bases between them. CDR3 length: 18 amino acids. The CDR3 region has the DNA TGTGCCAGCAGTTTCCTCTCCGGAGCCGCCTCTGACACAGATACGCAGTATTTT. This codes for CASSFLSGAASDTDTQYF.

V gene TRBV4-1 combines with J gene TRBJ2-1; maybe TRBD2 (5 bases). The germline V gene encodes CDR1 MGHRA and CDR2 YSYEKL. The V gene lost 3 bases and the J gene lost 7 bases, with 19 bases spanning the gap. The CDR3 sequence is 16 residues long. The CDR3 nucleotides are TGCGCCAGCAGCCACCTTAGCGCCGGAGGATTGAATGAGCAGTTCTTC. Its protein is CASSHLSAGGLNEQFF.

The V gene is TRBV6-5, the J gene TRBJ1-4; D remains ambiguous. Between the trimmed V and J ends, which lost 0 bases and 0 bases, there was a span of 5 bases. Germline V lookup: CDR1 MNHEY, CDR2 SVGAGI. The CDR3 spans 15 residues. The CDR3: CASSYSEATNEKLFF. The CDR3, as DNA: TGTGCCAGCAGTTACTCAGAGGCAACTAATGAAAAACTGTTTTTT.

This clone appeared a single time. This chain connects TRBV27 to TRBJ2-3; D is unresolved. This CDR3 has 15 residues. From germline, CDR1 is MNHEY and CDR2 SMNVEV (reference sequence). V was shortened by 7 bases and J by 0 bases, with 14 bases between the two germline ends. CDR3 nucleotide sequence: TGTGCCAGCAACCGATACACATCGAGCACAGATACGCAGTATTTT. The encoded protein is CASNRYTSSTDTQYF.

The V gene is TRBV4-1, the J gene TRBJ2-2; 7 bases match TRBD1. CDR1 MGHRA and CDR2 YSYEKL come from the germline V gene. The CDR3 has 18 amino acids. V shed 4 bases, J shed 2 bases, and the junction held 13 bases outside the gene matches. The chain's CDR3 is CASSLTSGGSINTGELFF. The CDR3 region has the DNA TGCGCCAGCAGCCTTACTTCAGGGGGATCCATCAACACCGGGGAGCTGTTTTTT.

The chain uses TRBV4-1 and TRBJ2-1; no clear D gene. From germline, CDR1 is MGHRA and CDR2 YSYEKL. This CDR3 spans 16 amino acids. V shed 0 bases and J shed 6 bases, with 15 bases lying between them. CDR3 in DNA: TGCGCCAGCAGCCAAGATCGAAGTCAGTTACGCAATGAGCAGTTCTTC. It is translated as CASSQDRSQLRNEQFF.

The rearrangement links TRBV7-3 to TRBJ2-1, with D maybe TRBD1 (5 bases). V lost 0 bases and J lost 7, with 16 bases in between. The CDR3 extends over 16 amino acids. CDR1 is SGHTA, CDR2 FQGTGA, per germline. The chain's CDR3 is CASSLTGGQGKNEQFF. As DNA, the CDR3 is TGTGCCAGCAGCTTAACGGGTGGGCAGGGTAAAAATGAGCAGTTCTTC.

The chain's CDR3 is CASSVGGTSYEQYF. CDR3 in DNA: TGTGCCAGCAGTGTTGGCGGGACGTCCTACGAGCAGTACTTC. This chain links TRBV2 with TRBJ2-7, with D maybe TRBD2 (6 bases). V dropped 4 bases and J dropped 1 base, with 11 bases sitting between them. The CDR3 totals 14 residues. Looked up from germline, CDR1 is SNHLY and CDR2 is FYNNEI.

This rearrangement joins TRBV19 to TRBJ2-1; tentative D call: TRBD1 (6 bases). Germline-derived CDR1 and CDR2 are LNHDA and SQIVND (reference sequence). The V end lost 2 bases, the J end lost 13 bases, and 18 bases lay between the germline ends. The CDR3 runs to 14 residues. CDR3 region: CASSISGQNLFQFF. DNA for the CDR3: TGTGCCAGTAGTATATCGGGACAAAATCTTTTTCAGTTCTTC.

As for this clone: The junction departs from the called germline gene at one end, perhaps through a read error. CDR3 DNA sequence: TGCGCCAGCAGCCAAGATAAGGGAGTGAGAACTGAAGCTTTCTTT. This encodes CASSQDKGVRTEAFF. The chain employs TRBV5-4 and TRBJ1-1; D uncertain. The CDR3 consists of 15 residues. Germline values: CDR1 SGHNT, CDR2 YYREEE (reference sequence).

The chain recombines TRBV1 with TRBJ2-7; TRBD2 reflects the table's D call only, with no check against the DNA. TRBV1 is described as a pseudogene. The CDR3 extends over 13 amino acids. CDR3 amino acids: CTSTRENTYEQYF. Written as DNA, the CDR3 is TGCACCAGCACTCGGGAGAACACCTACGAGCAGTACTTC.

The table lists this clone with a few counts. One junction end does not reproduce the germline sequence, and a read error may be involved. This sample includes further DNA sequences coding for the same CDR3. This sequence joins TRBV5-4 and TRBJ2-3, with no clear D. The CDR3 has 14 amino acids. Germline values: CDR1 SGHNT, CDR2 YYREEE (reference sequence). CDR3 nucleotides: TGCGCCAGCAGCCAAGACCGGTCCACAGATACGCAGTATTTT. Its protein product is CASSQDRSTDTQYF.

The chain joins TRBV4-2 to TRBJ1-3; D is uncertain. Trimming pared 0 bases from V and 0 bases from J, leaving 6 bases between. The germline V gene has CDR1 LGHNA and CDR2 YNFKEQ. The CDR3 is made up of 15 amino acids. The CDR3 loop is CASSQDRFSGNTIYF. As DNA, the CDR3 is TGTGCCAGCAGCCAAGACAGATTCTCTGGAAACACCATATATTTT.

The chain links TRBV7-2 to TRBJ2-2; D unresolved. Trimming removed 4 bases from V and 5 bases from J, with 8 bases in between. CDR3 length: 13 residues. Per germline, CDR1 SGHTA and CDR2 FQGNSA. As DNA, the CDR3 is TGTGCCAGCAGCTCCGTAGCTACCGGGGAGCTGTTTTTT. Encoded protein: CASSSVATGELFF.

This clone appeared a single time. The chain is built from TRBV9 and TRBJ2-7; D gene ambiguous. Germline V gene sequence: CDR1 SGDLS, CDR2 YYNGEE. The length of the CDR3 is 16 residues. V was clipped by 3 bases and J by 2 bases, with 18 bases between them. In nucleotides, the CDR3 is TGTGCCAGCAGCGAGACCATCGGTGGCCCGGCCTACGAGCAGTACTTC. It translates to CASSETIGGPAYEQYF.

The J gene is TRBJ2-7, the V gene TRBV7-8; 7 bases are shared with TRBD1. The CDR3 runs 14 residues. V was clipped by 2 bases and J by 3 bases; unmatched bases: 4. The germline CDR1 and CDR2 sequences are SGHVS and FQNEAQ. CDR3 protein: CASSLMTGSYEQYF. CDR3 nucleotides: TGTGCCAGCAGCTTAATGACAGGGAGCTACGAGCAGTACTTC. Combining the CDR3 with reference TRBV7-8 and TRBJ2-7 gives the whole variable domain GAGVSQSPRYKVAKRGQDVALRCDPISGHVSLFWYQQALGQGPEFLTYFQNEAQLDKSGLPSDRFFAERPEGSVSTLKIQRTQQEDSAVYLCASSLMTGSYEQYFGPGTRLTVT.

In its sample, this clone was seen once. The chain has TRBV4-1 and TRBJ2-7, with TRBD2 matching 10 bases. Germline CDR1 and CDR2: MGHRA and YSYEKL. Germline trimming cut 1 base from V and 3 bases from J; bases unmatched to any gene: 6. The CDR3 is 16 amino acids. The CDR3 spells CASSQVYPSGSYEQYF. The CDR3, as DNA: TGCGCCAGCAGCCAAGTTTACCCTAGCGGGAGCTACGAGCAGTACTTC.

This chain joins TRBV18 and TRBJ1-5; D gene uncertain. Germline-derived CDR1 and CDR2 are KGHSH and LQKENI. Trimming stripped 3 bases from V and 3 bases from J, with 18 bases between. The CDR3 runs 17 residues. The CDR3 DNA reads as TGTGCCAGCTCACCGCCGGGCGGGAACTCCTACAATCAGCCCCAGCATTTT. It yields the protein CASSPPGGNSYNQPQHF.

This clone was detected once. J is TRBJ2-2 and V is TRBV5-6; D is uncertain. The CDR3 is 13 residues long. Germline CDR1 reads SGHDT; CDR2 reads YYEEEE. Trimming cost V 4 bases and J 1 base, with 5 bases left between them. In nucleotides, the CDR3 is TGTGCCAGCAGCAGAATGAACACCGGGGAGCTGTTTTTT. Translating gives CASSRMNTGELFF.

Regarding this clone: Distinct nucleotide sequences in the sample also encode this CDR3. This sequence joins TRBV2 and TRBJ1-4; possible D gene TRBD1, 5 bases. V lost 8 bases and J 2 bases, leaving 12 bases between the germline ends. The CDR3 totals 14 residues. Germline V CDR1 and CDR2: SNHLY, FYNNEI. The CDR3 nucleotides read TGTGCCAGCTTCTCAGGGAATACTAATGAAAAACTGTTTTTT. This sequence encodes CASFSGNTNEKLFF. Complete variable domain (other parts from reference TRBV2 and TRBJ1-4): EPEVTQTPSHQVTQMGQEVILRCVPISNHLYFYWYRQILGQKVEFLVSFYNNEISEKSEIFDDQFSVERPDGSNFTLKIRSTKLEDSAMYFCASFSGNTNEKLFFGSGTQLSVL.

The CDR3 sequence: CASSQEVTDSYEQYF. DNA for the CDR3: TGCGCCAGCAGCCAAGAGGTAACGGACTCTTACGAGCAGTACTTC. The chain has TRBV4-3 and TRBJ2-7, with D possibly matching TRBD2 (5 bases). Germline V gene lookup returns CDR1 LGHNA and CDR2 YSLEER. V was cut by 0 bases and J by 4 bases, with 13 bases left in between. The CDR3 spans 15 residues.

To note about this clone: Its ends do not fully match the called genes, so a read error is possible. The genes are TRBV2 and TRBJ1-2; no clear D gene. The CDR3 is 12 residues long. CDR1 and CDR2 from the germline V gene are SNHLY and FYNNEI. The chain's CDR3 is CASREGNYGYTF. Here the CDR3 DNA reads TGTGCCAGCAGGGAAGGGAACTATGGCTACACCTTC.

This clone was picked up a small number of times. The CDR3 protein is CASSQAPGTAYGYTF. DNA for the CDR3: TGTGCCAGCAGCCAAGCTCCCGGGACAGCGTATGGCTACACCTTC. The chain combines TRBV14 with TRBJ1-2; 7 nucleotides align to TRBD1. V lost 1 base to trimming and J lost 5 bases; unmatched junction nucleotides: 7. The CDR3 loop spans 15 amino acids. Germline V lookup: CDR1 SGHDN, CDR2 FVKESK.

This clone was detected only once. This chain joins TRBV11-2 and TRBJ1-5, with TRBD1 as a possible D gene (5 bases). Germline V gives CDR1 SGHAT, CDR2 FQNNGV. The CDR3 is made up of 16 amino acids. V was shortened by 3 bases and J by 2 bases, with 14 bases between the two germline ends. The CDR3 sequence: CASSLSSGLGNQPQHF. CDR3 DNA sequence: TGTGCCAGCAGCTTGTCCTCGGGGCTCGGCAATCAGCCCCAGCATTTT. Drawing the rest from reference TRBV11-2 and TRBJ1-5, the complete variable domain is EAGVAQSPRYKIIEKRQSVAFWCNPISGHATLYWYQQILGQGPKLLIQFQNNGVVDDSQLPKDRFSAERLKGVDSTLKIQPAKLEDSAVYLCASSLSSGLGNQPQHFGDGTRLSIL.

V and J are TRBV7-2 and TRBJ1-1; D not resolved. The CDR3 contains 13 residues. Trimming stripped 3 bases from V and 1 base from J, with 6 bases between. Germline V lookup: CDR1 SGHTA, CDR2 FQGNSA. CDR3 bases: TGTGCCAGCAGCTTCCACGAGAACACTGAAGCTTTCTTT. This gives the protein CASSFHENTEAFF.

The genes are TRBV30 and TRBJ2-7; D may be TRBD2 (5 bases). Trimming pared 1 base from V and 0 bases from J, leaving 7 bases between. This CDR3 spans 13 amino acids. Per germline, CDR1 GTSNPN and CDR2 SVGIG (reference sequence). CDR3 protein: CAWSGAASYEQYF. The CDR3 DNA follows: TGTGCCTGGAGTGGAGCGGCCTCCTACGAGCAGTACTTC.

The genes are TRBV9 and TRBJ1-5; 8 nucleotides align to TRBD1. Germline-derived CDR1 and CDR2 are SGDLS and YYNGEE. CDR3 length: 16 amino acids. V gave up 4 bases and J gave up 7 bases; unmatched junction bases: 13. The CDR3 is CASSPHGNRGGQPQHF. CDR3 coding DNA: TGTGCCAGCAGCCCACATGGGAACAGGGGGGGACAGCCCCAGCATTTT.

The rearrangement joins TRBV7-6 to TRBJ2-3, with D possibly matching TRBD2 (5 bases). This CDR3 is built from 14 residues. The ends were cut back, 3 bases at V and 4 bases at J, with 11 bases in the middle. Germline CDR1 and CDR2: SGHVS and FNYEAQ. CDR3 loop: CASSFKGGPDTQYF. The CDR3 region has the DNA TGTGCCAGCAGCTTCAAGGGCGGGCCAGATACGCAGTATTTT.

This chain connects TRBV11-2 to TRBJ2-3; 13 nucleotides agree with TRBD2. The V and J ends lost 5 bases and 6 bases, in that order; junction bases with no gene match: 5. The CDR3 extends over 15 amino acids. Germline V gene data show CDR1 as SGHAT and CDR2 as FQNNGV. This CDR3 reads CASSRGLAGVDTQYF. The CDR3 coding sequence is TGTGCCAGCAGCCGAGGACTAGCGGGAGTGGATACGCAGTATTTT.